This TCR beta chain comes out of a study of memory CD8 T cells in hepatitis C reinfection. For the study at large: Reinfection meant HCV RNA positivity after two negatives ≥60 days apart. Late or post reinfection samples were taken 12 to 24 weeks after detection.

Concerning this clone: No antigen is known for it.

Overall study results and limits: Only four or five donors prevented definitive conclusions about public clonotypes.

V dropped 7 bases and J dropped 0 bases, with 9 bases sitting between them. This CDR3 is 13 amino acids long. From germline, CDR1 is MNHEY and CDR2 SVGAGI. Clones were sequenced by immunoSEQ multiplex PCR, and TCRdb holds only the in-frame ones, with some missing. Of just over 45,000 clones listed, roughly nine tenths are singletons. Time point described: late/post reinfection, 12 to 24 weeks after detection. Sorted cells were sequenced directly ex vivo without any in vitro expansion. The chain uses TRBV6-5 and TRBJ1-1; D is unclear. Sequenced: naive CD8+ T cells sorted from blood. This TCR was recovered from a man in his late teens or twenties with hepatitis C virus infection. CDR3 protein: CASMAEMNTEAFF. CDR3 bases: TGTGCCAGCATGGCGGAAATGAACACTGAAGCTTTCTTT.